This TCR beta chain was captured by sequencing in a study of blood T cell repertoires in COVID-19. Study overall: The samples span acute and convalescent COVID-19 from the United States, Italy and Spain. The cDNA or gDNA used as material had been derived from T cells, B-cell-depleted T cells, or PBMCs.

Per the study methods: From reference gene primer amplification, estimates of nucleated cell counts were derived. Some clones are missing from TCRdb's copy, which holds only in-frame ones; the method was immunoSEQ multiplex PCR. V and J calls and clone size are given by that table; D and trimming were obtained from the DNA. The top ten hold roughly 8% of the sample, which has 65,000 to 90,000 clones, more than 75% seen once. This CDR3 has 16 amino acids. Per the germline V gene, CDR1 is MGHRA and CDR2 is YSYEKL. The V and J ends lost 0 bases and 0 bases, in that order; junction bases with no gene match: 3.

This clonotype was obtained from a middle-aged man with active COVID-19. The source material was peripheral blood. This chain uses TRBV4-1 with TRBJ2-3; TRBD2 agrees at 7 bases. The CDR3 loop reads CASSQEGGGSTDTQYF. The CDR3 DNA follows: TGCGCCAGCAGCCAAGAGGGCGGGGGAAGCACAGATACGCAGTATTTT.